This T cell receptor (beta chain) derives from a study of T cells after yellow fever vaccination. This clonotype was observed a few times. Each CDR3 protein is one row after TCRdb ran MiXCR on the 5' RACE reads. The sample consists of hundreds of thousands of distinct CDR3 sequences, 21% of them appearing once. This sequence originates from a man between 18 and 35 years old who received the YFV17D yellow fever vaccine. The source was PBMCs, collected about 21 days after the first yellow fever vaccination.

The CDR3 DNA follows: TGCAGCGGGACAGGGAGCACCGGGGAGCTGTTTTTT. Translated, it gives CSGTGSTGELFF. The chain couples TRBV29-1 to TRBJ2-2; 8 bases match TRBD1. The CDR3 is made up of 12 amino acids. V dropped 7 bases and J dropped 4; count of bases not matched to a gene: 2. The germline V gene has CDR1 SQVTM and CDR2 ANQGSEA.